This TCR beta chain appears in the sequencing data of a study of CXCR3-negative and CXCR3-positive naive CD8 T cells. Points from the study as a whole: Cryopreserved cells partially lost CXCR3 expression, and fresh PBMCs were used in most assays. Diversity ran similarly high across both naive subsets but far lower in memory CD8+ cells. Naive subsets did not differ in surface CD5, and TRB CDR3 properties served to infer TCR strength.

Per the germline V gene, CDR1 is DFQATT and CDR2 is SNEGSKA (reference sequence). This CDR3 has 14 amino acids. UMI-tagged TRB cDNA libraries were built via 5' RACE. Each CDR3 protein gets one entry in TCRdb, which reprocessed the 5' RACE reads and gives no DNA. The specimen's table records about 38,000 distinct CDR3 sequences. Concerning this clonotype itself: What it recognizes is unknown.

The chain employs TRBV20-1 and TRBJ2-7; TCRdb's D gene call, TRBD1, goes unchecked for lack of DNA. Sequenced sample: memory CD8+ T cells from blood. This TCR was recovered from a human donor in good health. Some clones in this sample may be carry-over from other donors' samples. The CDR3 protein is CSALGGLSSYEQYF.